Below, one T cell receptor (beta chain) is given with its context. The antigen remains unidentified. This entry is derived from a study of stem cell transplantation in POMP-related autoinflammatory disease. Study details: Before transplant, CD4+ T cells skewed naive and CD8+ proportions were low.

Whole-study results and caveats: Patients with PRAID showed a restricted number of unique TRB V-J gene pairings. In patients with PRAID, every analyzed T-cell subset tended to show lower diversity and higher clonality.

Germline CDR1 LNHDA, CDR2 SQIVND (reference sequence). V shed 2 bases, J shed 4 bases, and the junction held 10 bases outside the gene matches. The CDR3 covers 16 residues. PRAID featured immunodeficiency plus autoinflammation. Repertoires were generated with immunoSEQ multiplex PCR, while TCRdb's copy carries only in-frame clones and drops some. The sample lists some 65,000 clones, approximately 90% seen once, with 0.55% to 0.85% in the top ten. The TCR comes from a human patient with POMP-related autoinflammation and immune dysregulation (PRAID). Some T cells may be graft donor cells. The sample here was CD4+ T cells from PBMCs, taken after stem cell transplantation. The chain recombines TRBV19 with TRBJ1-1, with 7 bases matching TRBD1. The CDR3 protein is CASSIYDRAPGTEAFF. CDR3 nucleotides: TGTGCCAGTAGTATATACGACAGGGCGCCGGGCACTGAAGCTTTCTTT. Complete variable domain (other parts from reference TRBV19 and TRBJ1-1): DGGITQSPKYLFRKEGQNVTLSCEQNLNHDAMYWYRQDPGQGLRLIYYSQIVNDFQKGDIAEGYSVSREKKESFPLTVTSAQKNPTAFYLCASSIYDRAPGTEAFFGQGTRLTVV.